Each of the 4 T cell receptor beta chains below was sequenced from the same sample in a study of shared clonotypes between healthy human individuals. TCRdb's table, derived via immunoSEQ multiplex PCR, lists solely in-frame clones and lacks some. The data hold under 600,000 clones, with 95% to 98% observed a single time. Sequencing was done on a sample of naive CD4+ T cells sorted from blood. As for subset: CD45RA+ positively selected. The receptors stem from a woman in her twenties or thirties in good health.

The chain recombines TRBV4-1 with TRBJ2-3; D unclear. From germline, CDR1 is MGHRA and CDR2 YSYEKL. Deletions cut 6 bases from V and 1 base from J, with 14 bases between. This CDR3 is 15 amino acids long. In DNA, the CDR3 is TGCGCCAGCAGTCGAGAGCTGGTCGGCACAGATACGCAGTATTTT. Amino acid sequence: CASSRELVGTDTQYF.

V gene TRBV5-5 combines with J gene TRBJ2-5, with TRBD2 identical over 11 bases. Trimming at V came to 5 bases and at J to 4 bases, leaving 7 bases not matched to a gene. The CDR3 length is 15 residues. Germline V gene lookup returns CDR1 SGHKS and CDR2 YYEKEE (reference sequence). This chain's CDR3 is CASSSLAGGGETQYF. CDR3 sequence (DNA): TGTGCCAGCAGTTCTCTAGCGGGAGGTGGAGAGACCCAGTACTTC.

The sample holds one count of this clone. V is TRBV21-1 and J is TRBJ2-1; TRBD2 was called by the table and not checked on the DNA. TRBV21-1 is marked as a pseudogene. The CDR3 spans 19 residues. The CDR3 loop is CASSKQGLGETVLLPQPFF. The DNA for the CDR3 is TGTGCCAGCAGCAAACAGGGACTAGGCGAGACGGTCCTGTTGCCACAACCGTTCTTC.

V and J are TRBV21-1 and TRBJ2-2; the D call TRBD2 from the table was never checked on the DNA. TRBV21-1 is a documented pseudogene. The CDR3 sequence is 16 residues long. In nucleotides, the CDR3 is TGTGCCAGCAGCAAAATGACTAGCGGGATCGCCGGGGAGCTGTTTTTT. Protein: CASSKMTSGIAGELFF.